Sequencing of this T cell receptor beta chain was carried out in a study of T cells expressing NK-cell markers (dated by TCRdb to the early 2020s). At the level of the whole study: Under ten donors provided sorted CD3+CD56+NKG2C+, CD3+CD56+NKG2C- and CD3+CD56-NKG2C+ T-cell subsets, whose TCR beta-chain repertoires were profiled. Among the eight sequenced donors, seven were HCMV-seropositive and one was HCMV-seronegative. Randomly selected healthy volunteers, three men and five women, were used as the eight sequenced donors. The libraries were sequenced on Illumina HiSeq 2000/2500, MiSeq or NextSeq, producing 2 x 150 bp reads. Broad study findings and their caveats: Whether the expanded NKG2C-expressing T cell clones were specific for HCMV antigens was left unclear. Those dominant clonotypes were again the most abundant among CD3+CD56-NKG2C+ cells in several donors, at about 25-60.1%. In roughly six donors, the dominant CD3+CD56+NKG2C+ clonotypes were among the top 10 CD8+ clonotypes and accounted for roughly 1.0-8% of CD8+ T cells.

The instrument was an Illumina HiSeq 2000. 5'RACE template switching, by which a universal primer site and unique molecular identifiers were added, was used to make TCR beta cDNA libraries. Priming for cDNA synthesis came from the TCR beta constant segment, and two successive PCR amplification steps followed. In the authors' own workflow: MIGEC was used to demultiplex reads and group reads by UMI, and MiTCR was used to assemble and quantify clonotypes. To exclude erroneous sequences, any TCR cDNA sequence not supported by at least two reads was discarded. Downstream repertoire analysis used the tcR package, and clonotypes were matched across fractions by CDR3 nucleotide sequence plus V segment. VDJmatch was used to annotate antigen specificity against VDJdb, with one amino acid substitution in CDR3 permitted. TCRdb reanalyzed the reads, keeping one entry per CDR3 protein sequence and omitting DNA. It is TCRdb's table, rather than the study itself, that gives the V and J calls and clone size. The sample has 150,000 to 160,000 distinct CDR3 sequences on record. Together, the top ten hold more than 35% of the sample.

HCMV serostatus was determined by detecting HCMV-specific IgG in serum with a commercial ELISA kit. Ficoll density gradient centrifugation was used to isolate peripheral blood mononuclear cells from blood. CDR1 and CDR2 were assigned from the germline V gene as MNHEY and SVGAGI. The CDR3 numbers 15 residues from cysteine through phenylalanine. No DNA is given. Comments on this clonotype: Its antigen is currently not known.

Sequencing was carried out using blood T cells: a sorted CD56 or NKG2C T cell subset, CD4+ or CD8+ T cells, or bulk PBMC T cells (not recorded which). The chain couples TRBV6-5 to TRBJ1-1; TCRdb's D call, TRBD1, is unchecked because there is no DNA. The TCR sequence derives from a woman in her fifties or sixties in good health. Donor details come from another sample of the same person, matched by shared clones. CDR3 protein: CASSYGADMNTEAFF.